This TCR beta chain is drawn from a study of tumor-infiltrating lymphocytes in primary liver carcinoma. Study summary: The number of productive TCRbeta reads per sample ranged from roughly 3.65 to 8 million and was similar across tissue types.

J gave up 2 bases and V 8 bases, and 8 bases lay outside the gene matches. Germline V gives CDR1 LGHNA, CDR2 YNFKEQ. CDR3 length: 15 amino acids. TCR beta cDNA was reverse-transcribed from about 500 ng of total RNA. The reaction used a constant-region primer and ProtoScript II reverse transcriptase. Modified slightly, ARM-PCR produced TCR beta libraries over three nested multiplex PCR rounds. With TRBV1-TRBV30 forward primers and a C-beta reverse primer, the first two PCR rounds were run for roughly 10 cycles each. TCRdb redid the calling of the multiplex PCR reads with MiXCR, one entry per CDR3 protein. The table records just over 300,000 distinct CDR3 sequences, roughly three fifths of them present only once. Turning to this clonotype: A read error is possible here, since a much larger clone lies one base away.

For blood RNA, unsorted whole blood served as the source, and germline DNA was extracted too. V is TRBV4-2 and J is TRBJ2-3; 9 nucleotides match TRBD2. Sequencing was done on a sample of peripheral blood. The receptor was derived from a woman aged 25 to 39 with primary liver carcinoma and hepatitis B virus infection. The CDR3 coding sequence is TGTGCCAGCGGCGTGACTAGCGGACCCACAGATACGCAGTATTTT. Translated, it gives CASGVTSGPTDTQYF.